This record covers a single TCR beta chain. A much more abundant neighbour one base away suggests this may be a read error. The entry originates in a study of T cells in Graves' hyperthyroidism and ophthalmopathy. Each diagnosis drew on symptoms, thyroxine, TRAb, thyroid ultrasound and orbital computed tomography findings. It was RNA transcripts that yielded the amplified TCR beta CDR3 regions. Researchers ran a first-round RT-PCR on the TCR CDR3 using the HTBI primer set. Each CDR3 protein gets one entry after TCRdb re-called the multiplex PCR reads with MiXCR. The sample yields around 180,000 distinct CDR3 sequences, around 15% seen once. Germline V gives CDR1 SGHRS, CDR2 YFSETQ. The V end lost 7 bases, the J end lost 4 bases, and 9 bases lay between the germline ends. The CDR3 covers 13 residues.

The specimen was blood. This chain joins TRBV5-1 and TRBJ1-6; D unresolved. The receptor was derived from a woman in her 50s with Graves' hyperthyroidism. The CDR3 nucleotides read TGCGCCAGCGCCAAAGGGTATAATTCACCCCTCCACTTT. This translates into CASAKGYNSPLHF.